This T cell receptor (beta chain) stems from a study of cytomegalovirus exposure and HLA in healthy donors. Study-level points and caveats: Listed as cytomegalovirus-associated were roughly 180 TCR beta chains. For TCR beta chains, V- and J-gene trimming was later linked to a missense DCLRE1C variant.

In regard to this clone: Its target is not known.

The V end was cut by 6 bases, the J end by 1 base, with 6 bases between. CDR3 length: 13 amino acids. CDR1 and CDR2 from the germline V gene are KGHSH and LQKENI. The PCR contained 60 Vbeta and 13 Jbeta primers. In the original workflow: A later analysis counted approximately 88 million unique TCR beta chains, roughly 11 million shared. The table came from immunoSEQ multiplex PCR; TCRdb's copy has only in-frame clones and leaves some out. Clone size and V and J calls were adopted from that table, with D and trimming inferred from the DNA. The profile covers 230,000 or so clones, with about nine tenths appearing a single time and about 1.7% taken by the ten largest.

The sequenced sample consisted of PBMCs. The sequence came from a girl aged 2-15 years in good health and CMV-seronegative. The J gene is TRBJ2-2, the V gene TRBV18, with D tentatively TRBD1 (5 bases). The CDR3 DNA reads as TGTGCCAGCTCCCAGGGGAACACCGGGGAGCTGTTTTTT. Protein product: CASSQGNTGELFF.